Below, 25 T cell receptor beta chains from the same sample are listed, as sequenced in a study of T cell responses to AZD1222 COVID-19 vaccine. Sequenced by immunoSEQ multiplex PCR; TCRdb stores in-frame clones only, minus some. The repertoire includes about 100,000 clones, around 94% of them detected once, and roughly 2% sits in the top ten. This sample comprised peripheral blood, obtained on day 0 of AZD1222 vaccination. These receptors all stem from an adult in good health.

CDR3 protein: CASSPQVSEDAHNEQFF. CDR3 DNA: TGTGCCAGCTCACCGCAGGTTTCGGAGGACGCCCACAATGAGCAGTTCTTC. The V call is TRBV18, the J call TRBJ2-1, with a tentative D call TRBD2 (5 bases). Trimming stripped 3 bases from V and 5 bases from J, with 20 bases between. Germline V lookup: CDR1 KGHSH, CDR2 LQKENI. The CDR3 runs 17 residues.

The gene calls are TRBV5-4 and TRBJ1-1; unclear D gene. CDR3 size: 14 residues. The V and J ends lost 3 bases and 2 bases respectively, with 11 bases between them. The V gene's germline CDR1 is SGHNT and CDR2 YYREEE (reference sequence). The CDR3 loop is CASSWPAGNTEAFF. As DNA, the CDR3 is TGTGCCAGCAGCTGGCCTGCGGGCAACACTGAAGCTTTCTTT.

The count of this clone is one. This rearrangement joins TRBV5-4 to TRBJ2-5; 8 bases match TRBD2. V dropped 0 bases and J dropped 2; count of bases not matched to a gene: 9. This CDR3 region has 17 residues. Per the germline V gene, CDR1 is SGHNT and CDR2 is YYREEE (reference sequence). The CDR3: CASSLASLAGGQETQYF. The CDR3 DNA reads TGTGCCAGCAGCTTGGCCTCGCTAGCGGGCGGGCAAGAGACCCAGTACTTC.

The chain recombines TRBV4-3 with TRBJ2-7; D is unclear. This CDR3 region has 13 residues. V was cut by 1 base and J by 3 bases, with 7 bases left in between. Germline assignment: CDR1 LGHNA and CDR2 YSLEER. The CDR3 region has the DNA TGCGCCAGCAGCCAAGTGAACGGCTACGAGCAGTACTTC. Translated, it gives CASSQVNGYEQYF.

This clone was seen just once. The J gene is TRBJ2-5, the V gene TRBV4-3; D is possibly TRBD2 (6 bases). With 0 bases removed from V and 5 bases from J, the gap between germline ends came to 22 bases. CDR1 is LGHNA, CDR2 YSLEER, per germline. The length of the CDR3 is 18 residues. Here the CDR3 reads CASSQDRLRQNGGETQYF. DNA for the CDR3: TGCGCCAGCAGCCAAGATCGTCTACGACAGAATGGGGGGGAGACCCAGTACTTC.

This clone was seen a single time. The chain combines TRBV15 with TRBJ1-2, with D maybe TRBD1 (6 bases). The V gene's germline CDR1 is LNHNV and CDR2 YYDKDF (reference sequence). This CDR3 comprises 13 residues. V was pared by 8 bases and J by 5 bases, with 15 bases between. The CDR3: CATGGPSSYGYTF. DNA for the CDR3: TGTGCCACCGGGGGGCCCTCATCTTATGGCTACACCTTC. Using reference TRBV15 and TRBJ1-2 for the parts outside the CDR3, the full variable domain is DAMVIQNPRYQVTQFGKPVTLSCSQTLNHNVMYWYQQKSSQAPKLLFHYYDKDFNNEADTPDNFQSRRPNTSFCFLDIRSPGLGDTAMYLCATGGPSSYGYTFGSGTRLTVV.

The J gene is TRBJ1-1, the V gene TRBV6-5; 9 bases map to TRBD1. Germline V lookup: CDR1 MNHEY, CDR2 SVGAGI. Germline trimming cut 6 bases from V and 8 bases from J; bases unmatched to any gene: 7. The CDR3 loop spans 13 amino acids. The DNA of the CDR3 is TGTGCCAGCAGCCGGGACAGGGCCTGGGAAGCTTTCTTT. Encoded protein: CASSRDRAWEAFF.

The chain uses TRBV28 and TRBJ1-2; D gene unclear. Germline V CDR1 and CDR2: MDHEN, SYDVKM. The V end lost 3 bases, the J end lost 0 bases, and 8 bases lay between the germline ends. This CDR3 comprises 14 residues. CDR3 sequence reads: CASSFYSPNYGYTF. CDR3 bases: TGTGCCAGCAGTTTCTATAGCCCTAACTATGGCTACACCTTC.

The V and J genes are TRBV19 and TRBJ1-2; D gene uncertain. Trimming removed 3 bases from V and 2 bases from J, with 10 bases in between. Germline values: CDR1 LNHDA, CDR2 SQIVND (reference sequence). The CDR3 sequence is 14 residues long. Written as DNA, the CDR3 is TGTGCCAGTAGTATTTCTGGGTCAAACTATGGCTACACCTTC. Translated: CASSISGSNYGYTF.

The J gene is TRBJ1-2, the V gene TRBV6-6; 8 nucleotides line up with TRBD1. This CDR3 contains 16 residues. Per the germline V gene, CDR1 is MNHNY and CDR2 is SVGAGI (reference sequence). After removal of 5 bases from V and 2 bases from J, the junction contained 10 bases not matched to a gene. Here the CDR3 DNA reads TGTGCCAGCAGTCCCTCAGGGGGCAAAAGGAACTATGGCTACACCTTC. Encoded protein: CASSPSGGKRNYGYTF.

J is TRBJ1-2 and V is TRBV28; D is perhaps TRBD1 (5 bases). This CDR3 contains 14 residues. Germline lookup yields CDR1 MDHEN and CDR2 SYDVKM. V was shortened by 3 bases and J by 8 bases, with 16 bases between the two germline ends. CDR3 protein: CASSFFPAGDGYTF. For the CDR3, the DNA is TGTGCCAGCAGTTTCTTTCCCGCGGGGGACGGCTACACCTTC.

The chain carries TRBV6-6 and TRBJ2-1; 14 bases line up with TRBD2. The germline V gene has CDR1 MNHNY and CDR2 SVGAGI (reference sequence). The V and J ends lost 6 bases and 9 bases, in that order; junction bases with no gene match: 7. This CDR3 region has 15 residues. The CDR3 sequence is CASSPTSGRAGEQFF. The CDR3 nucleotides are TGTGCCAGCAGCCCGACTAGCGGGAGGGCTGGTGAGCAGTTCTTC.

J is TRBJ1-1 and V is TRBV6-5; D not resolved. This CDR3 spans 12 amino acids. The V and J ends lost 8 bases and 6 bases respectively, with 13 bases between them. Germline V gene sequence: CDR1 MNHEY, CDR2 SVGAGI. CDR3 residues: CASRGVFPEAFF. As DNA, the CDR3 is TGTGCCAGCCGGGGAGTTTTTCCTGAAGCTTTCTTT.

J is TRBJ2-1 and V is TRBV28; perhaps TRBD2 as D (6 bases). This CDR3 spans 14 amino acids. In germline, CDR1 is MDHEN, CDR2 SYDVKM. V dropped 2 bases and J dropped 6 bases, with 11 bases sitting between them. The CDR3 sequence: CASSLKGGGNEQFF. In nucleotides, the CDR3 is TGTGCCAGCAGTTTAAAGGGAGGCGGCAATGAGCAGTTCTTC.

V and J are TRBV6-5 and TRBJ2-7, with a tentative D call TRBD2 (5 bases). The CDR3 runs to 13 residues. V was clipped by 0 bases and J by 3 bases, with 6 bases between them. Germline CDR1 is MNHEY and CDR2 is SVGAGI. The CDR3 nucleotides read TGTGCCAGCAGTTACTCGGGGAGCTACGAGCAGTACTTC. Its protein is CASSYSGSYEQYF.

V usage is TRBV2 and J usage is TRBJ1-1; no firm D call. V was trimmed by 6 bases and J by 4 bases, leaving 12 bases between them. Germline V gene data show CDR1 as SNHLY and CDR2 as FYNNEI. The CDR3 has 13 amino acids. CDR3 coding DNA: TGTGCCAGCAGGGGGTTCCAGACCACTGAAGCTTTCTTT. Its translation: CASRGFQTTEAFF.

This clone showed up just a few times. J is TRBJ1-3 and V is TRBV6-1; D is possibly TRBD1 (5 bases). CDR1 is MNHNS, CDR2 SASEGT, per germline. There are 16 residues in the CDR3. Trimming removed 0 bases at V and 3 bases at J, with 12 bases between. CDR3 in amino acids: CASSEATGAGGNTIYF. The CDR3, as DNA: TGTGCCAGCAGTGAAGCGACTGGGGCAGGTGGAAACACCATATATTTT.

The CDR3 sequence is CASSGQGRVYEQYF. Written as DNA, the CDR3 is TGTGCCAGCAGCGGTCAGGGCAGGGTCTACGAGCAGTACTTC. The chain combines TRBV5-4 with TRBJ2-7, with D perhaps matching TRBD1 (5 bases). CDR1 is SGHNT and CDR2 is YYREEE in the germline V gene (reference sequence). The CDR3 runs to 14 residues. Trimming removed 4 bases at V and 3 bases at J, with 14 bases between.

The rearrangement uses TRBV2 and TRBJ1-2; 9 bases agree with TRBD1. CDR1 and CDR2 from the germline V gene are SNHLY and FYNNEI. The CDR3 has 14 amino acids. Germline trimming cut 7 bases from V and 7 bases from J; bases unmatched to any gene: 10. The chain's CDR3 is CASTPGQGYGGYTF. The CDR3, as DNA: TGTGCCAGCACCCCGGGACAGGGCTATGGTGGCTACACCTTC.

The chain has TRBV28 and TRBJ1-3, with 8 bases matching TRBD1. V shed 2 bases, J shed 0 bases, and the junction held 9 bases outside the gene matches. CDR1 and CDR2 (germline): MDHEN, SYDVKM. The CDR3 is 18 residues long. CDR3 coding DNA: TGTGCCAGCAGTTTAGAGGGACAGGATCTGAACTCTGGAAACACCATATATTTT. Its protein is CASSLEGQDLNSGNTIYF.

The chain couples TRBV5-1 to TRBJ1-1; possible D gene TRBD1, 5 bases. V lost 0 bases and J 1 base, leaving 13 bases between the germline ends. The CDR3 has 16 amino acids. CDR1 and CDR2 from the germline V gene are SGHRS and YFSETQ. CDR3 DNA: TGCGCCAGCAGCTTGGAGGGCCCAGGACAGAACACTGAAGCTTTCTTT. This encodes CASSLEGPGQNTEAFF.

The genes are TRBV30 and TRBJ2-6, with D tentatively TRBD2 (6 bases). V was pared by 3 bases and J by 0 bases, with 18 bases between. Germline loops: CDR1 GTSNPN, CDR2 SVGIG (reference sequence). The CDR3 length is 18 residues. The CDR3 DNA reads TGTGCCTGGAGGGGGAAGGGAGGTGGGCTCTCTGGGGCCAACGTCCTGACTTTC. The encoded protein is CAWRGKGGGLSGANVLTF.

This clone was seen once. The chain carries TRBV5-6 and TRBJ1-3; no definite D call. V was shortened by 3 bases and J by 13 bases, with 23 bases between the two germline ends. Germline V gene sequence: CDR1 SGHDT, CDR2 YYEEEE. The CDR3 covers 15 residues. The CDR3 here is CASSSLTLSQARIYF. The DNA of the CDR3 is TGTGCCAGCAGCTCACTAACCTTATCCCAGGCCAGGATATATTTT.

In nucleotides, the CDR3 is TGCGCCAGCAGCTTGGGTCTCCGGGGCCAAGATACGCAGTATTTT. It specifies CASSLGLRGQDTQYF. The chain has TRBV5-1 and TRBJ2-3; tentatively, D is TRBD1 or TRBD2 (5 bases each). The V gene's germline CDR1 is SGHRS and CDR2 YFSETQ. The CDR3 is made up of 15 amino acids. The V gene lost 0 bases and the J gene lost 5 bases, with 13 bases spanning the gap. The full variable domain, its missing parts supplied by reference TRBV5-1 and TRBJ2-3, is KAGVTQTPRYLIKTRGQQVTLSCSPISGHRSVSWYQQTPGQGLQFLFEYFSETQRNKGNFPGRFSGRQFSNSRSEMNVSTLELGDSALYLCASSLGLRGQDTQYFGPGTRLTVL.

This clone was counted a single time. This chain uses TRBV6-5 with TRBJ1-1; D possibly corresponds to TRBD1 (5 bases). The germline gives CDR1 MNHEY, CDR2 SVGAGI. The CDR3 totals 14 residues. V dropped 4 bases and J dropped 3 bases, with 12 bases sitting between them. For the CDR3, the DNA is TGTGCCAGCAGTTCTGGGGGGAAACACACTGAAGCTTTCTTT. Amino acid sequence: CASSSGGKHTEAFF.